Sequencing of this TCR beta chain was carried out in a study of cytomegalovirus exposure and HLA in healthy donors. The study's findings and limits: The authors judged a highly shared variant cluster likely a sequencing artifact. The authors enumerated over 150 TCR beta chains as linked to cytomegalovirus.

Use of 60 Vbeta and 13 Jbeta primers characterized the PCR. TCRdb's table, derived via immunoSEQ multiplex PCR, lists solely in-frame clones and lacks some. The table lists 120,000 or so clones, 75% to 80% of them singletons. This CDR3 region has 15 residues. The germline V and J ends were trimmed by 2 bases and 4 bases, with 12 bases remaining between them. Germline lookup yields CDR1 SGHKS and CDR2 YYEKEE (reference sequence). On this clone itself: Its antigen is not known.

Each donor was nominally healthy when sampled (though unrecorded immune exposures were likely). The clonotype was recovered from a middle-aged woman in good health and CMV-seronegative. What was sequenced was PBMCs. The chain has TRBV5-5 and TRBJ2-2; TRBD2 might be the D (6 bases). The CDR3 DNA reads TGTGCCAGCAGCTTTACTAGCTCGGTCACCGGGGAGCTGTTTTTT. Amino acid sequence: CASSFTSSVTGELFF.